This TCR beta chain derives from a study of cytomegalovirus exposure and HLA in healthy donors. 13 Jbeta primers and 60 Vbeta primers were used for the PCR. Sequencing used immunoSEQ multiplex PCR; TCRdb keeps in-frame clones, though not all of them. The table has over 75,000 clones, 67% seen once. The ends were cut back, 4 bases at V and 4 bases at J, with 8 bases in the middle. Germline V lookup: CDR1 MRHNA, CDR2 SNTAGT. The CDR3 length is 13 residues. This clone was recorded a few times. Sequenced: PBMCs. J is TRBJ2-1 and V is TRBV6-4; D perhaps matches TRBD1 (6 bases). This clonotype was sampled from a man aged 30 to 39 in good health and CMV-seronegative. DNA for the CDR3: TGTGCCAGCAGTGTTACAGGGTACAATGAGCAGTTCTTC. This sequence encodes CASSVTGYNEQFF.